A single sample gave rise to the 9 T cell receptor beta chains below, sequenced in a study of cytomegalovirus exposure and HLA in healthy donors. The PCR had 60 Vbeta and 13 Jbeta primers. Only in-frame clones appear in the TCRdb table, and some are missing; sequencing was by immunoSEQ multiplex PCR. The listing contains 150,000 to 200,000 clones. Material for sequencing was PBMCs. These receptors all come from a man under 40 in good health and CMV-seronegative.

CDR3 region: CASSLGERERTYNEQFF. In nucleotides, the CDR3 is TGCGCCAGCAGCTTGGGGGAGCGGGAGAGGACCTACAATGAGCAGTTCTTC. This chain links TRBV5-1 with TRBJ2-1; 8 nucleotides match TRBD2. The CDR3 totals 17 residues. V gave up 0 bases and J gave up 2 bases; unmatched junction bases: 7. Germline V gene lookup returns CDR1 SGHRS and CDR2 YFSETQ.

The chain uses TRBV10-1 and TRBJ2-2; TRBD1 agrees at 10 bases. The J segment lost 4 bases and the V segment lost 6 bases, leaving 11 bases of the junction unmatched. Germline lookup yields CDR1 WNHNN and CDR2 SYGVQD (reference sequence). CDR3 size: 17 residues. DNA of the CDR3: TGCGCCAGCAGCGAGCCGGGACAGGGGTTCGGCACCGGGGAGCTGTTTTTT. Amino acids: CASSEPGQGFGTGELFF.

The chain recombines TRBV5-1 with TRBJ2-5; D is perhaps TRBD1 (6 bases). The closer fit of TRBJ2-7 to the DNA end suggests the J call may be wrong. Looked up from germline, CDR1 is SGHRS and CDR2 is YFSETQ. This CDR3 has 14 residues. In DNA form, the CDR3 reads TGCGCCAGCAGCTTGGACAGGGCGCGCTACGAGCAGTACTTC. This gives the protein CASSLDRARYEQYF.

This chain joins TRBV2 and TRBJ1-2; 10 nucleotides line up with TRBD1. V was pared by 6 bases and J by 9 bases, with 7 bases of the junction left unmatched. The CDR3 covers 13 residues. Germline CDR1 SNHLY, CDR2 FYNNEI. The CDR3 DNA follows: TGTGCCAGCAGACCGGGACAGGGGAGTAGCTACACCTTC. It encodes CASRPGQGSSYTF.

This chain connects TRBV5-6 to TRBJ2-2; 8 nucleotides agree with TRBD2. The germline CDR1 and CDR2 sequences are SGHDT and YYEEEE. This CDR3 has 18 residues. V was clipped by 1 base and J by 4 bases; unmatched bases: 12. CDR3 in amino acids: CASSLITGGPGGTGELFF. Written as DNA, the CDR3 is TGTGCCAGCAGCTTGATCACGGGGGGGCCCGGTGGCACCGGGGAGCTGTTTTTT.

This chain uses TRBV2 with TRBJ2-5; TRBD2 agrees at 8 bases. Looked up from germline, CDR1 is SNHLY and CDR2 is FYNNEI. The V and J ends lost 7 bases and 6 bases, in that order; junction bases with no gene match: 4. The CDR3 runs 12 residues. Written as DNA, the CDR3 is TGTGCCAGCACGAGCGGGGGTAAGACCCAGTACTTC. Protein product: CASTSGGKTQYF.

The chain carries TRBV10-3 and TRBJ2-2; no firm D call. With 0 bases removed from V and 2 bases from J, the gap between germline ends came to 7 bases. CDR1 is ENHRY, CDR2 SYGVKD, per germline. The CDR3 length is 15 residues. The CDR3 loop reads CAISESAVNTGELFF. The CDR3 bases are TGTGCCATCAGTGAGTCTGCAGTTAACACCGGGGAGCTGTTTTTT.

The chain carries TRBV7-9 and TRBJ1-1; a possible D gene is TRBD1 (5 bases). The ends were cut back, 3 bases at V and 8 bases at J, with 10 bases in the middle. Germline V gives CDR1 SEHNR, CDR2 FQNEAQ (reference sequence). This CDR3 has 12 residues. CDR3 region: CASSLIGGEAFF. CDR3 nucleotide sequence: TGTGCCAGCAGCTTGATCGGGGGGGAAGCTTTCTTT.

The chain links TRBV6-6 to TRBJ1-1; 9 bases match TRBD1. Unmatched junction bases numbered 1, after V lost 3 bases and J lost 8 bases. Germline V gene lookup returns CDR1 MNHNY and CDR2 SVGAGI (reference sequence). CDR3 length equals 12 residues. The CDR3 protein is CASSYGQGEAFF. The CDR3 DNA reads TGTGCCAGCAGTTATGGACAGGGGGAAGCTTTCTTT.